The T cell receptor beta chain under discussion was sequenced for a study of T cell changes during pregnancy in multiple sclerosis. This CDR3 contains 12 residues. From germline, CDR1 is SGDLS and CDR2 YYNGEE. V was shortened by 6 bases and J by 6 bases, with 9 bases between the two germline ends. The repertoire was sequenced with immunoSEQ multiplex PCR; TCRdb's copy has only in-frame clones and lacks some. The table has roughly 52,000 clones, around 94% seen once. The material was CD8+ T cells from peripheral blood mononuclear cells, obtained in the third trimester of pregnancy. V gene TRBV9 combines with J gene TRBJ2-2, with D unresolved. The source is a female donor with multiple sclerosis, enrolled in a pregnancy study. In DNA, the CDR3 is TGTGCCAGCAACTCAGGCCCCGGGGAGCTGTTTTTT. Residues: CASNSGPGELFF.